This TCR beta chain was obtained from a study of T cell responses to AZD1222 COVID-19 vaccine. Study-level findings and limits: Nearly half of spike-specific TCRs reportedly target unmutated variant regions. Donors skewed white British and female; clonal diversity was possibly underestimated.

Analyses pooled second doses at about 4 or about 12 weeks. Only in-frame clones appear in the TCRdb table, and some are missing; sequencing was by immunoSEQ multiplex PCR. This repertoire shows about 97,000 clones, over 75% found once; its top ten account for roughly a tenth. On this clone: Its antigen remains unknown.

The CDR3 is 13 amino acids. Germline V gene data show CDR1 as DFQATT and CDR2 as SNEGSKA (reference sequence). Trimming took off 3 bases at V and 4 bases at J, with 10 bases between the two ends. This sequence joins TRBV20-1 and TRBJ1-5; tentatively, D is TRBD1 (5 bases). This sequence originates from an adult who received the AZD1222 COVID-19 vaccine. Source: peripheral blood, taken 28 days after the second AZD1222 dose. The CDR3 spells CSASWGVNQPQHF. CDR3 sequence (DNA): TGCAGTGCTAGTTGGGGGGTTAATCAGCCCCAGCATTTT.